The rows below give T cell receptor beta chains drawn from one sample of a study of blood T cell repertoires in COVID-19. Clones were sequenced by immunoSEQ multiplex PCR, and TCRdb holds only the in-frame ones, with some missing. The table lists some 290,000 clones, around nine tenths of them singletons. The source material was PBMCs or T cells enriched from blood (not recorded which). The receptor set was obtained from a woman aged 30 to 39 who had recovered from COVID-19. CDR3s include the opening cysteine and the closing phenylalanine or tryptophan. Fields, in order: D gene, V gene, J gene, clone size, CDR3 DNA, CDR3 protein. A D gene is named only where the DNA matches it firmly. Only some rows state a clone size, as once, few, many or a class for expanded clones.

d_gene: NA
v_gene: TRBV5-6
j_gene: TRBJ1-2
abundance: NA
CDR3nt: TGTGCCAGCAGCTTACGGGACTATGGCTACACCTTC
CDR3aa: CASSLRDYGYTF

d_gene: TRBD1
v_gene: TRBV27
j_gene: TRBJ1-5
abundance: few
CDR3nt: TGTGCCAGCAGTCTCGGACCTGGACAGGGGGCGCTTCATCAGCCCCAGCATTTT
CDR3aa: CASSLGPGQGALHQPQHF

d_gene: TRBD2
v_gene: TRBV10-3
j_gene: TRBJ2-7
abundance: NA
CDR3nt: TGTGCCATCAGTGCTTCGGGAGGGACCTCCTACGAGCAGTACTTC
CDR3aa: CAISASGGTSYEQYF

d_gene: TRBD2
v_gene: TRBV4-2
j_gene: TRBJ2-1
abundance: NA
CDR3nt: TGTGCCAGCAGCCACCGACTAGCGGGAGGGCCCCCCCCCTACAATGAGCAGTTCTTC
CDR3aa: CASSHRLAGGPPPYNEQFF

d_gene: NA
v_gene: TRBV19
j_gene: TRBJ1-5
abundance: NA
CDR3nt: TGTGCCAGTAGTCCCGCGGCAGATAGCAATCAGCCCCAGCATTTT
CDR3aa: CASSPAADSNQPQHF

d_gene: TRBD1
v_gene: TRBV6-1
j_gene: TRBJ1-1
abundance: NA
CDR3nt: TGTGCCAGCAGTGAACCAGGGGGCCCTGATTATGAAGCTTTCTTT
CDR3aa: CASSEPGGPDYEAFF

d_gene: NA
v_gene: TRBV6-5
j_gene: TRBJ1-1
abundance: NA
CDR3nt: TGTGCCAGCAGTTACACAGGGAACACTGAAGCTTTCTTT
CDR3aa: CASSYTGNTEAFF

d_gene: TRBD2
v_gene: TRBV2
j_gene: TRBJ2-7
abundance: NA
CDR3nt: TGTGCCAGCCTAGCGGGATCCGTGAAGCAGTACTTC
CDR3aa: CASLAGSVKQYF

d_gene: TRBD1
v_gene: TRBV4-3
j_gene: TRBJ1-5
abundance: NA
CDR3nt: TGCGCCAGCAGCCAAGAGGGTGGGACAGCCTATCAAAGGCAGCCCCAGCATTTT
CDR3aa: CASSQEGGTAYQRQPQHF

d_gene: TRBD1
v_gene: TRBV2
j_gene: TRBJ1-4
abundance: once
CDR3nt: TGTGCCAGCAGTAGACAGGGACAGGGGAGAACTAATGAAAAACTGTTTTTT
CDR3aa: CASSRQGQGRTNEKLFF

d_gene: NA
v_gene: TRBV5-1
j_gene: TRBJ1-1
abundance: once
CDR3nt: TGCGCCAGCAGCTTGGTTGACTCGACGTTCGCTGAAGCTTTCTTT
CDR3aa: CASSLVDSTFAEAFF

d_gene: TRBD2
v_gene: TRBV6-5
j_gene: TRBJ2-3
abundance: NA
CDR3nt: TGTGCCAGCGGAGGCCTAGCGGAGAGCACAGATACGCAGTATTTT
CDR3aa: CASGGLAESTDTQYF

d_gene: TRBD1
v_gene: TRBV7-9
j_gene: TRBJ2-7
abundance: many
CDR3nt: TGTGCCAGCAGCCCGGGGTCGGGACAGCTCTACGAGCAGTACTTC
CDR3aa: CASSPGSGQLYEQYF

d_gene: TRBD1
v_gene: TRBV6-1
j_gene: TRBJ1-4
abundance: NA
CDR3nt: TGTGCCAGCAGTGAAGGGACAGGGGGTGAAAAACTGTTTTTT
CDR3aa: CASSEGTGGEKLFF

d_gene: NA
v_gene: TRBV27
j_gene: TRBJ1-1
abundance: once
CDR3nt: TGTGCCGCAGTAAGTCTCACTGAAGCTTTCTTT
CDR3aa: CAAVSLTEAFF

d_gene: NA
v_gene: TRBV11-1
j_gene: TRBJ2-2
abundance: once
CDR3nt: TGTGCCAGCAGCTTAGCTTCTGGGGGCGGCACCGGGGAGCTGTTTTTT
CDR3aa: CASSLASGGGTGELFF

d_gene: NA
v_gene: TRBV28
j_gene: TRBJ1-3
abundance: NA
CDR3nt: TGTGCCAGCAGTCCGACAGGAAACACCATATATTTT
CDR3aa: CASSPTGNTIYF

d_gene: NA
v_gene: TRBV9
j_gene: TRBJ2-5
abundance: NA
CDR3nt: TGTGCCAGCAGCCCTCTGGGAGAGGGCCAAGAGACCCAGTACTTC
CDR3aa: CASSPLGEGQETQYF

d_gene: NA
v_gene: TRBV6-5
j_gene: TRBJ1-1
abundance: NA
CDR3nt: TGTGCCAGCAGTCGTTCTACAGCGGGTTACACTGAAGCTTTCTTT
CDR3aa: CASSRSTAGYTEAFF

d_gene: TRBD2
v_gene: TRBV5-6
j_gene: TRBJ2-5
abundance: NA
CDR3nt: TGTGCCAGCAGCTTGGGTATCAGCGGGAGCTTGGAGACCCAGTACTTC
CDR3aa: CASSLGISGSLETQYF

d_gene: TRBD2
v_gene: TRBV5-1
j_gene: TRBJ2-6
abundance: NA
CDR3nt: TGCGCCAGCAGCTTGGAGCCGGGACTAGCGGGAGGTCCTGGGGCCAACGTCCTGACTTTC
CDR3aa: CASSLEPGLAGGPGANVLTF

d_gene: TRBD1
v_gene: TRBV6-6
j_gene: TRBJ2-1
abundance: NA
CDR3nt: TGTGCCAGCACCCAACAGGGGTCCGCTTGGGATGAGCAGTTCTTC
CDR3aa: CASTQQGSAWDEQFF

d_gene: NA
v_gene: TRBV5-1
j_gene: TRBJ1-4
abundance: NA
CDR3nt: TGCGCCAGCAAACTTCATGAAGCTTTCGACTATGAAAAACTGTTTTTT
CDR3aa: CASKLHEAFDYEKLFF

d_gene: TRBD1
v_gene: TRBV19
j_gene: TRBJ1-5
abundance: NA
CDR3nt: TGTGCCAGTAGAATGCGACAGGGGGGGAGTCAGCCCCAGCATTTT
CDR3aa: CASRMRQGGSQPQHF

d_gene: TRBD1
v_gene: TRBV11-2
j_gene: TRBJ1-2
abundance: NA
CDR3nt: TGTGCCAGCAGCGAACGTCTTACAGGGGGGGTAAACTATGGCTACACCTTC
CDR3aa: CASSERLTGGVNYGYTF

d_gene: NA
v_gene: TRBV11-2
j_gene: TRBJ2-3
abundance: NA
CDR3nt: TGTGCCAGCAGTCGGACAGATTCAGATACGCAGTATTTT
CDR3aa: CASSRTDSDTQYF

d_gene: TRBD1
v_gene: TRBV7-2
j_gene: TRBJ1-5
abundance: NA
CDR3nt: TGTGCCAGCAGCTTGAACCGGGACAGGGGTAAGCCCCAGCATTTT
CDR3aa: CASSLNRDRGKPQHF

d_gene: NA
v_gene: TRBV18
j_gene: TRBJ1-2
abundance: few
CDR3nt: TGTGCCAGCTCACCACCGTCGGGGGAAGATGGCTACACCTTC
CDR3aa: CASSPPSGEDGYTF

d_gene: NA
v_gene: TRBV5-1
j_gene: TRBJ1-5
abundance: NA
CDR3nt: TGCGCCAGCAGCTTGGGGACCGACTATAGCAATCAGCCCCAGCATTTT
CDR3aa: CASSLGTDYSNQPQHF

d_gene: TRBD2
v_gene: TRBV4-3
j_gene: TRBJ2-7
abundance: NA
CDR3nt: TGCGCCAGCAGCCAAGTTGGACTAGCGGGAGCCGAGCAGTACTTC
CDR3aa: CASSQVGLAGAEQYF

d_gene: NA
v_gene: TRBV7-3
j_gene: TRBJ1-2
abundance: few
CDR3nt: TGTGCCAGCAGCCCTATCGGAGGTTCCCTCTATGGCTACACCTTC
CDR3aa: CASSPIGGSLYGYTF

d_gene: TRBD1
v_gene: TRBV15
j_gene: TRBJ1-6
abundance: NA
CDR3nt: TGTGCCACCAGCAGAGATGGGACAGCGCATTCACCCCTCCACTTT
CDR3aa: CATSRDGTAHSPLHF

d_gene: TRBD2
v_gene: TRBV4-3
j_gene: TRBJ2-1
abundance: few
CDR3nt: TGCGCCAGCAGCCAAGATCTCTGGGGTCCTAGCGGGACGGTTGACAATGAGCAGTTCTTC
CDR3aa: CASSQDLWGPSGTVDNEQFF

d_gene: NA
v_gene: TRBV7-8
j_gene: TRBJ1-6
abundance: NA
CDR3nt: TGTGCCAGCAGCGTAGGCCCCAGGTTTTTTATTTCACCCCTCCACTTT
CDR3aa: CASSVGPRFFISPLHF

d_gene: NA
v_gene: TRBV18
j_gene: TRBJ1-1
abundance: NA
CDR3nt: TGTGCCAGCTCACCCGTGCAGGGCCCTGAAGCTTTCTTT
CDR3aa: CASSPVQGPEAFF

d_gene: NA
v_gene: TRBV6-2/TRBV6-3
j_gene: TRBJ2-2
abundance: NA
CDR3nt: TGTGCCAGCAGTCTCCAGACAGCGAACACCGGGGAGCTGTTTTTT
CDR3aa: CASSLQTANTGELFF

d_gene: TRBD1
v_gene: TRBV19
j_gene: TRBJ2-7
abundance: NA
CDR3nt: TGTGCCAGTAGTGTCACCGGGACAGGATTCTACGAGCAGTACTTC
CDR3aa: CASSVTGTGFYEQYF

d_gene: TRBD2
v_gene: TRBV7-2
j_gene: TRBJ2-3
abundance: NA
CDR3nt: TGTGCCAGCAGCTCCCTAGCGGGAATCACAGATACGCAGTATTTT
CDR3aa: CASSSLAGITDTQYF

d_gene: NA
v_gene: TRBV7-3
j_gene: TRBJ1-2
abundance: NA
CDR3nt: TGTGCCAGCAGCTTAAGTGCCGGGGTCGGCTACACCTTC
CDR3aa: CASSLSAGVGYTF

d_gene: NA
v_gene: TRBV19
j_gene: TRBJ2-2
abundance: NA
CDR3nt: TGTGCCAGTAGTATTGGGGGGGCAAACACCGGGGAGCTGTTTTTT
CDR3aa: CASSIGGANTGELFF

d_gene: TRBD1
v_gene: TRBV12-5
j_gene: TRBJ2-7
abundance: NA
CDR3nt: TGTGCTAGTGCCCCCCAGGGGGCGCGGTACGAGCAGTACTTC
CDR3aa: CASAPQGARYEQYF

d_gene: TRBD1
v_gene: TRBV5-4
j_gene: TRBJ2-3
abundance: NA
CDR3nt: TGTGCCAGCAGCTCGACGAAACGGGACAGGGACGATACGCAGTATTTT
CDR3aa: CASSSTKRDRDDTQYF

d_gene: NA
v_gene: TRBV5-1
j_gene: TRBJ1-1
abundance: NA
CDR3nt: TGCGCCAGCAGCCAACTCGGGGGGGAGAACACTGAAGCTTTCTTT
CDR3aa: CASSQLGGENTEAFF